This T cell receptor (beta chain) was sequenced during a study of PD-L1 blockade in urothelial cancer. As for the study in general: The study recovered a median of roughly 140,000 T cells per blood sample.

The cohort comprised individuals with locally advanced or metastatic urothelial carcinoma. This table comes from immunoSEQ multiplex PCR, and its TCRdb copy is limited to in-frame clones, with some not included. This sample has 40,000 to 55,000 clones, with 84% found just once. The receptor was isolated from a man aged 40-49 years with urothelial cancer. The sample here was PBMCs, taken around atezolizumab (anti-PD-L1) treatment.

CDR3 sequence reads: CASSHWGQANTEAFF. The CDR3, as DNA: TGCGCCAGCAGCCATTGGGGACAGGCTAACACTGAAGCTTTCTTT. The V gene is TRBV4-3, the J gene TRBJ1-1; 8 nucleotides match TRBD1. The CDR3 loop spans 15 amino acids. The germline V gene has CDR1 LGHNA and CDR2 YSLEER. After removal of 3 bases from V and 2 bases from J, the junction contained 5 bases not matched to a gene.